This T cell receptor beta chain comes out of a study of cytomegalovirus exposure and HLA in healthy donors (TCRdb year 2017). A note on the overall study: In an earlier analysis of around 540 of the donors, 276 Gb of sequence data and just under 120 million unique TCR beta sequences from some 170 million T cells were reported. Every repertoire in the discovery cohort had been generated on one and the same sequencing platform. In a later genetic analysis, genome-wide SNP genotypes for about three fifths of the 666 donors were used, and that subset was treated as a discovery cohort. Across under 500 genotyped donors of the cohort, an average of approximately 240,000 unique TCR beta nucleotide sequences per donor were sequenced, and 15% to 20% of those sequences were non-productive. An early release that covered fewer than 800 HLA-typed donors contained approximately 300 gigabases of sequencing data and tens of millions of unique TCR sequences. The study combined high-throughput TCR immunosequencing, statistical association of individual TCRs with disease status, and machine learning to predict cytomegalovirus infection status. A later analysis re-examined previously published TCR beta repertoires from about 700 donors and added high-resolution HLA genotyping to investigate patterns of TCR occurrence. HLA typing included class I and class II loci at four-digit resolution. The study aimed to test whether signatures of past pathogen exposure could be identified by cataloging public T cell receptors. The later analysis used no new phenotypic data to find candidate immune exposures, relying instead on TCR beta sequences and their occurrence across donors. Typing coverage differed by locus: A, B, C, DRB1 and DQB1 were typed in about 620-630 donors, DQA1 in approximately 520, DPA1 in approximately 600, and DPB1 in about 450. Roughly 5 DR-DQ haplotypes were treated as single units for association and clustering because of strong linkage in the cohort. The study used immunosequencing to profile the T cell repertoires of hundreds of subjects and linked those repertoires to cytomegalovirus serostatus. Besides the first cohort of around 700 subjects, a separate validation cohort made up of 120 different subjects was used. Among the approximately 400 genotyped donors, more than 70% belonged to the genetic ancestry cluster associated with self-reported Caucasian donors. An earlier analysis of fewer than 750 of the donors used high-throughput TCR beta sequencing to judge whether each TCR beta V gene segment behaved as functional or pseudogenic. Alongside the repertoire data, information on donor age, sex, ethnicity and CMV serostatus was compiled. Results and caveats for the whole study, not just this receptor: Compared with the 666-donor mean, donors in an Asian-associated ancestry cluster had fewer N-insertions in productive TCRs, according to a later genetic analysis. Compared with equally common non-associated chains, HLA-associated TCR beta chains in a later analysis were more clonally expanded and had lower generation probabilities. The study listed 164 TCR beta chains as associated with cytomegalovirus. In vitro tests confirmed that a few of the cytomegalovirus-associated TCR beta chains recognize cytomegalovirus antigens. Linkage disequilibrium might explain the correlated functional status among segregating V segments, but an unknown experimental factor could not be excluded. The authors suggested that the approach could potentially be extended to other disease states and immunological phenotypes. A further reported finding was that TCR beta sequences accurately predicted the HLA-A and HLA-B alleles for most subjects in the first cohort. According to a later analysis, TCR association rates differed among HLA loci, with DRB1 alleles showing the most associated TCRs and HLA-C alleles showing the fewest. In an earlier analysis of 500 to 650 of the donors, most TCR beta V segments appeared in productive rearrangements about 90% or about 30% of the time, broadly matching IMGT annotations. Presence/absence analyses assumed roughly uniform sequencing depth across donors, an assumption that may not hold. According to a later analysis, parvovirus B19, influenza, CMV and Epstein-Barr virus appeared linked to several top co-occurrence clusters. Specific HLA alleles were associated with over 15,000 TCR beta sequences at a false discovery rate of 0.05 in a later analysis. In a later analysis, most CMV-associated TCR beta chains were found to appear HLA-restricted, with HLA associations seemingly driven largely by CMV exposure. When HLA alleles, especially DR and DQ, strongly co-occurred, TCR associations were difficult to assign to individual alleles. Because the 87-base-pair reads could not distinguish some IMGT-functional V segments, including TRBV6-2 and TRBV6-3, those segments were excluded. In both the original and validation cohorts, the classifier was reported to diagnose cytomegalovirus status with high specificity and sensitivity. Because some donors lacked HLA typing at each locus, the association tests relied only on the typed subset. The cohort was sequenced for TCR beta chains only, and without alpha or paired-chain data the features that could be detected were limited. The sequencing pipeline was judged likely to have produced a cluster of highly shared sequence variants as a technical artifact. While some public TCRs were present in many individuals, most TCR sequences turned up only very rarely across donors. CMV serostatus was the only immune exposure information available for the cohort. Because counts were too low, about 15 rarely observed V segments, including chromosome 9 orphons, were left out of the earlier analysis of several hundred of the donors. An association between a missense DCLRE1C variant and V-gene and J-gene trimming of TCR beta chains was found in a later genetic analysis and replicated in an independent cohort.

Library preparation employed the immunoSEQ multiplex PCR assay. The multiplex PCR relied on a mix of 60 forward primers for TCR Vbeta segments and 13 reverse primers for TCR Jbeta segments. Amplification of the CDR3 region of rearranged TCR beta genes was performed with a multiplex PCR assay on genomic DNA. The amplified TCR beta libraries were sequenced on the Illumina HiSeq System as 87-base-pair reads. As for how the authors treated the data: In a later analysis, roughly 80 million unique TCR beta chains were counted across the approximately 640 repertoires, and roughly 9.9 million of these chains were shared by at least two donors. Raw reads were error-corrected and collapsed into unique sequences with a nearest-neighbor algorithm that merged closely related sequences to remove PCR and sequencing errors. CDR3 sequences were aligned to IMGT reference sequences to assign V, D and J gene segments. For a sequence to be retained, a match of at least six nucleotides to both a V gene segment and a J gene segment was required. A rearrangement was called productive if the CDR3 had no stop codons and remained in frame with V and J, and every other rearrangement was called non-productive. Following IMGT convention, CDR3 was defined as the stretch from the second conserved V-encoded cysteine up to the conserved J-encoded phenylalanine. In an earlier analysis of 587 of the donors, sequences lacking an unambiguous match to a single V gene segment were excluded. An earlier analysis of almost 600 of the donors classified V segments as functional when productive rearrangements were above 56.7% and as segregating when the standard deviation between donors was above 5%. A statistical classification framework was developed to diagnose cytomegalovirus status using the catalog of TCR beta chain sequences. A later analysis assigned V and J genes by comparing TCR nucleotide sequences with IMGT/GENE-DB human TR gene sequences. In a later analysis, CDR3 sequences and most-parsimonious VDJ recombination scenarios were assigned using the TCRdist pipeline. In a later analysis, each TCR beta chain was defined by its CDR3 amino acid sequence together with its V-gene family, and reads lacking a unique V-gene family were excluded. In a later analysis, 500 to 650 highly shared, low-generation-probability nucleotide sequences were removed to address suspected cross-contamination and a sequencing artifact. For each public chain, a later analysis derived a clonal expansion index from normalized ranks of inferred template counts within each repertoire. In a later analysis, generation probabilities were computed with a VDJ recombination model fitted to out-of-frame rearrangements, and the resulting probabilities were checked against IGoR. In a later analysis, hypergeometric tests were used to score TCR-TCR, TCR-HLA and TCR-CMV co-occurrence, with a repertoire-size bias correction applied to TCR pairs. A later analysis estimated false discovery rates by permuting HLA or CMV assignments 20 times. In a later analysis, co-occurring TCRs were grouped using DBSCAN, and TCRdist sequence similarity was added for clustering within HLA-allele-positive subsets. Repertoires with fewer than 30,000 or more than 120,000 public chains, plus five repertoires with anomalous nucleotide sharing, were excluded from co-occurrence clustering. Sourced from immuneACCESS, this table was stored by TCRdb with only in-frame sequences that have V and J called. A share of the clones is absent; for the studies checked, an unresolved V gene accounts for under half, and the remainder has no known explanation. V and J calls and clone size are as listed in that table; D and trimming were resolved from the DNA. The sample contains a few hundred thousand clones, roughly 70% of them found a single time. The ten largest clonotypes hold less than 2% of the sample.

The cohort consisted of fewer than 700 healthy bone marrow donors. Cohort members were all nominally healthy when sampled, although unrecorded immune exposures were likely present. The donor was CMV seronegative and was included in the group of a few hundred seronegative cohort members. A peripheral blood sample was collected from each donor, and TCR beta sequencing was performed on peripheral blood mononuclear cells. The Qiagen DNeasy Blood Extraction Kit was used to extract genomic DNA from the blood cell samples. This clone was observed once. The target of this receptor is not known. It has no much larger one-base neighbor in the sample; base qualities were not kept. Reading the germline V gene gives CDR1 MNHEY and CDR2 SVGAGI. V was cut back by 2 bases and J by 5 bases, leaving a gap of 5 bases between them. From the cysteine up to the phenylalanine, the CDR3 has a length of 12 residues. Here the CDR3 DNA is all that survives: 36 bases in frame from base 1.

The chain employs TRBV6-5 and TRBJ2-3; 5 matching bases give a weak D call of TRBD1. The specimen was PBMCs. This TCR was sampled from a woman aged 25-40 years in good health and CMV-seronegative. The sequence in DNA is TGTGCCAGCAGTTACAGGGGAGATACGCAGTATTTT. This gives the protein CASSYRGDTQYF.